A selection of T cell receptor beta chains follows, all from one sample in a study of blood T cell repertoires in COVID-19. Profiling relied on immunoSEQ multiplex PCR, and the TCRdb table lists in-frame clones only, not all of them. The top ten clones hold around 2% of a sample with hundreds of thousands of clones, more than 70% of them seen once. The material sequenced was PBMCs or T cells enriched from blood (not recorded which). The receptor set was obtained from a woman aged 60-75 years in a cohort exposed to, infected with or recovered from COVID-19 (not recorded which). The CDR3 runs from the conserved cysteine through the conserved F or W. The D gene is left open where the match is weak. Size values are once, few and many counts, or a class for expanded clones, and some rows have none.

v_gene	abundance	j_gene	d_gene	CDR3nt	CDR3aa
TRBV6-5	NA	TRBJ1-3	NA	TGTGCCAGCAGTTACTCGCAGGCCTCTGGAAACACCATATATTTT	CASSYSQASGNTIYF
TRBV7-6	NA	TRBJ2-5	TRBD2	TGTGCCAGCAGCTTAGGACTAGCGGACCGAGAGACCCAGTACTTC	CASSLGLADRETQYF
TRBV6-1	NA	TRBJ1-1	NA	TGTGCCAGCAGTGAAAACCCCCAGAGGGACACTGAAGCTTTCTTT	CASSENPQRDTEAFF
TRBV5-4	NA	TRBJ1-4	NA	TGTGCCAGCAGCTCGGACATGGCAAACGAAAAACTGTTTTTT	CASSSDMANEKLFF
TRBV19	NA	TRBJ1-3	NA	TGTGCCAGTATGTCGGGAGGACGGGACACCATATATTTT	CASMSGGRDTIYF
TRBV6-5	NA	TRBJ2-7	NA	TGTGCCAGCAGCCCCGGACACTTTTCCTACGAGCAGTACTTC	CASSPGHFSYEQYF
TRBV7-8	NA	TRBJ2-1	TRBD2	TGTGCCAGCAGCTTAAGCGGGAGGTCCTACAATGAGCAGTTCTTC	CASSLSGRSYNEQFF
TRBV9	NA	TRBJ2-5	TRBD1	TGTGCCAGCAGCGAGGGGACAGCCCAAGAGACCCAGTACTTC	CASSEGTAQETQYF
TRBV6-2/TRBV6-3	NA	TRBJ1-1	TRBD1	TGTGCCAGCACCCCAACGGGACAGGGTGAAGCTTTCTTT	CASTPTGQGEAFF
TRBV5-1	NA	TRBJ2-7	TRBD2	TGCGCCAGCAGCCCGTCGGGAGGGACCCCCTCCTACGAGCAGTACTTC	CASSPSGGTPSYEQYF
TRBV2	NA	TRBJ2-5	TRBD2	TGTGCCAACAAGCGGGAGGGCCGGGGGGTGGTGGAGACCCAGTACTTC	CANKREGRGVVETQYF
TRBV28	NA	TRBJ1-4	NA	TGTGCCAGCAGCCCCCCTGCAGGGAATGAAAAACTGTTTTTT	CASSPPAGNEKLFF
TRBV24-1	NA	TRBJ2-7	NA	TGTGCCACCAGTGATCTCTACGAGCAGTACTTC	CATSDLYEQYF
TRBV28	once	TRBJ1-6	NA	TGTGCCAGCAGTTCTCCGTCTCCTCGAGGGTCACCCCTCCACTTT	CASSSPSPRGSPLHF
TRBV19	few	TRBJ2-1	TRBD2	TGTGCCAGTAGTATGGGGACTAGCGGGAGGATCGATGAGCAGTTCTTC	CASSMGTSGRIDEQFF
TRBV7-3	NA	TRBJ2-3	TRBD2	TGTGCCAGCAGCCACTTAGCGGGAGGCAGCACAGATACGCAGTATTTT	CASSHLAGGSTDTQYF
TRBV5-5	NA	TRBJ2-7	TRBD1	TGTGCCAGCAGCTTGCTGGCAGGGGGTGGGGAGCAGTACTTC	CASSLLAGGGEQYF
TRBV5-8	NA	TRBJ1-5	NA	TGTGCCAGCAGCTTGTTCGGCAGGGGTAGCAATCAGCCCCAGCATTTT	CASSLFGRGSNQPQHF
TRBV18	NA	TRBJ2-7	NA	TGTGCCAGCTCACCACCGAGTAGCCACGAGCAGTACTTC	CASSPPSSHEQYF
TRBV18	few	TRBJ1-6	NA	TGTGCCAGCTCACCAAAGGAGGGGACCTCACCCCTCCACTTT	CASSPKEGTSPLHF
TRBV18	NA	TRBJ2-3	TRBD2	TGTGCCAGCTCACCTACCGGGCTAGCGGGAGGTCCAGATACGCAGTATTTT	CASSPTGLAGGPDTQYF
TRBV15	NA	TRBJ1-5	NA	TGTGCCACCAGCAGTTACGGCACAGGGAATCAGCCCCAGCATTTT	CATSSYGTGNQPQHF
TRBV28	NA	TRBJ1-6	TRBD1	TGTGCCAGTGGACAGGGACCGAAGAATTCACCCCTCCACTTT	CASGQGPKNSPLHF
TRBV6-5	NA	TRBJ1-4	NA	TGTGCCAGCAGTTTAACAGGGTCGGATGAAAAACTGTTTTTT	CASSLTGSDEKLFF
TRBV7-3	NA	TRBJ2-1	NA	TGTGCCAGCAGCTTAAATCGGGAGCAGTTCTTC	CASSLNREQFF
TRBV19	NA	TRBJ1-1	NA	TGTGCCAGTAGTATAGCCTGGCTCCAGAACACTGAAGCTTTCTTT	CASSIAWLQNTEAFF
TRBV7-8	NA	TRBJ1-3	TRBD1	TGTGCCAGCAGCTTAGTAGTCGCCGGGACAGGTTATGGAAACACCATATATTTT	CASSLVVAGTGYGNTIYF
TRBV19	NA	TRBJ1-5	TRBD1	TGTGCCAGTAGCCACCGCCGGGACAGGGGGTTTGAAGGCAATCAGCCCCAGCATTTT	CASSHRRDRGFEGNQPQHF
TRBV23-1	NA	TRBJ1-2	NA	TGCGCCAGCAGCTCTAAAAAAAACAGGGTTGGCTACACCTTC	CASSSKKNRVGYTF
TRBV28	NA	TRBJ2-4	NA	TGTGCCAGCAGTTTAATCAGGCGGGGAACAAAAAACATTCAGTACTTC	CASSLIRRGTKNIQYF
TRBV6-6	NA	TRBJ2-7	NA	TGTGCCAGCAGCCTGAACAGGGTCGGCGTCTACGAGCAGTACTTC	CASSLNRVGVYEQYF
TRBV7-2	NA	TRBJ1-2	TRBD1	TGTGCCAGCAGCACTAGGACAGGGGGCGGAGGCTATGGCTACACCTTC	CASSTRTGGGGYGYTF
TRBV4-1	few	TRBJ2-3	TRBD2	TGCGCCAGCAGCCTAGTAGCGGGAGCGAGAGATACGCAGTATTTT	CASSLVAGARDTQYF
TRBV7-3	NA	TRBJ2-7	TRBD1	TGTGCCAGCAGCTCCAGGGGGAAACCATTATCCTACGAGCAGTACTTC	CASSSRGKPLSYEQYF
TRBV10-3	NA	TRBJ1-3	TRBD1	TGTGCCATCAGTGCCCCGGGACAGGATAGCTCTGGAAACACCATATATTTT	CAISAPGQDSSGNTIYF
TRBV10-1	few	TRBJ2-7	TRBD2	TGCGCCAGCAGTGAGGGGGTTAGCGGGAGACTCTACGAGCAGTACTTC	CASSEGVSGRLYEQYF
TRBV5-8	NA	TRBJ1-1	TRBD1	TGTGCCAGCAGCCCGGGGACAGGGAGGACTGAAGCTTTCTTT	CASSPGTGRTEAFF
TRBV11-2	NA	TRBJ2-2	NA	TGTGCCAGCAGCTCTTTCGCCGGGACCGGGGAGCTGTTTTTT	CASSSFAGTGELFF
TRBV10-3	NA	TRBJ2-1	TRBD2	TGTGCCATCAGTATTACAGGGGGGGCTAGCGGGAGGGGAGATGAGCAGTTCTTC	CAISITGGASGRGDEQFF
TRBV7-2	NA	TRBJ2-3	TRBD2	TGTGCCAGCAGCTTAGAGGGACTATTCAGGTATTTT	CASSLEGLFRYF
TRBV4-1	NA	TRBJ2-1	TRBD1	TGCGCCAGCAGCCAAATAGGACAGGGGTACAATGAGCAGTTCTTC	CASSQIGQGYNEQFF
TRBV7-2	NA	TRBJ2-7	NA	TGTGCCAGCAGCTTCGCAAGGGGCTACGAGCAGTACTTC	CASSFARGYEQYF
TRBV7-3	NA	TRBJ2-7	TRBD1	TGTGCCAGCAGCTTAGCCACAGGGGGAGAGCAGTACTTC	CASSLATGGEQYF
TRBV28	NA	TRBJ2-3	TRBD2	TGTGCCAGCAGTTTATCCGGGACTAGCGGGAGGGCCAGGGTAGATACGCAGTATTTT	CASSLSGTSGRARVDTQYF
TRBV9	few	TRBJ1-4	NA	TGTGCCAGCAGCGTAGCGACAGGAGGTGAAAAACTGTTTTTT	CASSVATGGEKLFF
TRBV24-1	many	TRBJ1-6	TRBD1	TGTGCCACCAGTCCCTTTGTTCAGGGACAGCAGAATTCACCCCTCCACTTT	CATSPFVQGQQNSPLHF
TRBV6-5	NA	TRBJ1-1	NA	TGTGCCAGCAGTTACATCGGGGGAAACACTGAAGCTTTCTTT	CASSYIGGNTEAFF
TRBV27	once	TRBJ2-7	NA	TGTGCCAGCAGCCGTAGCGCCTCCTACGAGCAGTACTTC	CASSRSASYEQYF
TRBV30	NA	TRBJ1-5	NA	TGTGCCTGGAGTGTAGGACAGAAAAGCAATCAGCCCCAGCATTTT	CAWSVGQKSNQPQHF
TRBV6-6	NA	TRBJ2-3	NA	TGTGCCAGCAGTTCCGGGGGTTTTCGCACAGATACGCAGTATTTT	CASSSGGFRTDTQYF